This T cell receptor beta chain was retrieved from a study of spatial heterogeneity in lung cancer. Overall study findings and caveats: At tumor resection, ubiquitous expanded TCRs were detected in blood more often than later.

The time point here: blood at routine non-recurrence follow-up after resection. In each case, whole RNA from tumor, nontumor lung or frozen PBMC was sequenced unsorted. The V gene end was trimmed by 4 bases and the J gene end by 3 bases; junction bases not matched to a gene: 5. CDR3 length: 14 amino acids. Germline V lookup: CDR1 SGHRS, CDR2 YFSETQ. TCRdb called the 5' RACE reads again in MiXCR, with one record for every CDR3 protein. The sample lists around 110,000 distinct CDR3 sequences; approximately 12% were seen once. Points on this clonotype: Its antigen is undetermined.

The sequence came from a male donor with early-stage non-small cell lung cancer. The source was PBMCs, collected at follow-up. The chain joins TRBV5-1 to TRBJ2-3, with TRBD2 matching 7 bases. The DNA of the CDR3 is TGCGCCAGCAGCCCCGGGGGGAAGACAGATACGCAGTATTTT. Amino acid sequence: CASSPGGKTDTQYF.